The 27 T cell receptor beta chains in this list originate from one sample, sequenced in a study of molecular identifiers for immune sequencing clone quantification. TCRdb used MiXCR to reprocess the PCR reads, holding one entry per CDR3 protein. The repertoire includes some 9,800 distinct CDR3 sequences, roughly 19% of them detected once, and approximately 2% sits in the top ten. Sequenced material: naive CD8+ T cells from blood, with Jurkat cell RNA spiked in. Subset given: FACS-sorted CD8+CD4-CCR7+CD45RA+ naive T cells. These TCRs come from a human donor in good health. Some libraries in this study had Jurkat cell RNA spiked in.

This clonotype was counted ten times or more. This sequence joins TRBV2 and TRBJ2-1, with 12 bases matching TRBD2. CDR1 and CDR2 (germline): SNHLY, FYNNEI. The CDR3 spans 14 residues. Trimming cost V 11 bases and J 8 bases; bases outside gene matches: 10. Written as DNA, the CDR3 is TGTGCCCGGGGGCTAGCGGGAGGGGGCGATGAGCAGTTCTTC. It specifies CARGLAGGGDEQFF.

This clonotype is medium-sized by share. CDR3 nucleotides: TGTGCCAGCAGCCCCCATGTGGGAGGACTCACCGGGGAGCTGTTTTTT. It encodes CASSPHVGGLTGELFF. The V gene is TRBV14, the J gene TRBJ2-2; D is possibly TRBD2 (6 bases). The CDR3 has 16 amino acids. With 4 bases removed from V and 4 bases from J, the gap between germline ends came to 16 bases. In germline, CDR1 is SGHDN, CDR2 FVKESK.

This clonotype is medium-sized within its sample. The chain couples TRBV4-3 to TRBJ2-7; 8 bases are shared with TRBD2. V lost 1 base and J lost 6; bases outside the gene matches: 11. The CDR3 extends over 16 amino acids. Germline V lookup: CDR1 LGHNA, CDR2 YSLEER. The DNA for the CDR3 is TGCGCCAGCAGCCAAGTTGCGTTCGAGACTAGCGCCGAGCAGTACTTC. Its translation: CASSQVAFETSAEQYF.

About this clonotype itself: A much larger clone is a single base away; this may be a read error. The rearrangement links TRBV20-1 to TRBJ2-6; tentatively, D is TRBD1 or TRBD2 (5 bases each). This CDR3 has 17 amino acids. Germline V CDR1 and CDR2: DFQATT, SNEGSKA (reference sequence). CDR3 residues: CSARDRDGGSGANVQTF. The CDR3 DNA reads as TGCAGTGCTAGAGACCGGGACGGTGGGTCTGGGGCCAACGTCCAGACTTTC.

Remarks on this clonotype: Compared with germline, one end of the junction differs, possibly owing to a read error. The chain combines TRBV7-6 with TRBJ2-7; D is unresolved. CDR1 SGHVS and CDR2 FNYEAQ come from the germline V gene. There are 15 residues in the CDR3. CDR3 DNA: TGTGTCAGCAGCCAACCCGCTTGGGTCAACTACGAGCAGTACTTC. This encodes CVSSQPAWVNYEQYF.

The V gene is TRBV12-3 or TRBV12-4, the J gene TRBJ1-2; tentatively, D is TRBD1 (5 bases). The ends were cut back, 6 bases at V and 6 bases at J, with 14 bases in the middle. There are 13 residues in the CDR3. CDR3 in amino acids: CASRWDGRNGYTF. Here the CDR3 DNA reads TGTGCCAGCAGATGGGACGGGCGGAATGGCTACACCTTC.

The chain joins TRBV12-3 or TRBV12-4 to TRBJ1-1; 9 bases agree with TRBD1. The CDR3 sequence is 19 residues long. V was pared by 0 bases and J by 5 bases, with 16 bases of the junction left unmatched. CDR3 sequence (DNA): TGTGCCAGCAGTTTAGCGCTAGGGGGACAGGGAAGATTGGGGACTGAAGCTTTCTTT. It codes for CASSLALGGQGRLGTEAFF.

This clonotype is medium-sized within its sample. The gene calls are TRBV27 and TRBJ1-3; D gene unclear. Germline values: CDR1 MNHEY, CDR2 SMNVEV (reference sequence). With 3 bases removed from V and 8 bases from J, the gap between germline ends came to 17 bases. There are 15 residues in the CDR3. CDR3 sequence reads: CASSFVANRLDTIYF. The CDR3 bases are TGTGCCAGCAGTTTCGTCGCCAATCGGCTGGACACCATATATTTT.

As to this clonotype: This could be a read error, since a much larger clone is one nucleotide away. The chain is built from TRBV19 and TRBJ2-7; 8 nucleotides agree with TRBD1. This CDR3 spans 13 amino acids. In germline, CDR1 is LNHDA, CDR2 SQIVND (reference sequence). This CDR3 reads CASSPRQGYEQHF. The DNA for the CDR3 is TGTGCCAGTAGTCCGAGACAGGGGTACGAGCAGCACTTC.

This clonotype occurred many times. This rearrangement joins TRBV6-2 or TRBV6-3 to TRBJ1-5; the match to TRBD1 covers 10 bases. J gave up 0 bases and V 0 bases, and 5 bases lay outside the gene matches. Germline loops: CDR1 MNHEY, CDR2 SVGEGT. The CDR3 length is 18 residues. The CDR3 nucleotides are TGTGCCAGCAGTTACTCGACAGGGGGCATAATTAGCAATCAGCCCCAGCATTTT. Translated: CASSYSTGGIISNQPQHF.

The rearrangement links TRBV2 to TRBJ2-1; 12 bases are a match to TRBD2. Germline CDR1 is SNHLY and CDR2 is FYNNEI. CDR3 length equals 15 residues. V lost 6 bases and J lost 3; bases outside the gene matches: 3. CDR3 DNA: TGTGCCAGCAGCCGACTAGCGGGAGACTACAATGAGCAGTTCTTC. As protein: CASSRLAGDYNEQFF.

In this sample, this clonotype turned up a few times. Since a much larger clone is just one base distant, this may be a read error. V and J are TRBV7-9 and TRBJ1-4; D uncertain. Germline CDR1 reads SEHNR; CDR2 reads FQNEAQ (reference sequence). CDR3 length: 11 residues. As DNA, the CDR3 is TGTGCCAGCCGGGAAGATGAAAAACTGCTTTTT. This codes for CASREDEKLLF.

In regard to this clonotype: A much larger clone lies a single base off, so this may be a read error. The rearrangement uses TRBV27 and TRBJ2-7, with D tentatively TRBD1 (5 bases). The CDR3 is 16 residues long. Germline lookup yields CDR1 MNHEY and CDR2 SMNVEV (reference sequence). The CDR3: CASSLLRAGNSNELYF. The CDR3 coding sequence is TGTGCCAGCAGTTTATTACGCGCAGGGAATTCCAACGAGCTGTACTTC.

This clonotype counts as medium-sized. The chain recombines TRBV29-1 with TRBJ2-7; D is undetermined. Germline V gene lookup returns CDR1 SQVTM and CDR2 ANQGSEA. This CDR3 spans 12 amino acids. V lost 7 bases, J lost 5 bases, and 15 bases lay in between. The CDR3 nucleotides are TGCAGCGCTCGTCCAGCAGGTGACGAGCAGTACTTC. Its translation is CSARPAGDEQYF.

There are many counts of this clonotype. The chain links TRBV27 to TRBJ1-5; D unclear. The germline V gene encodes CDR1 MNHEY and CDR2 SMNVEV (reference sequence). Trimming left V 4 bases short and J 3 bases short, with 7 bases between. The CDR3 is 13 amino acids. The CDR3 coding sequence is TGTGCCAGCAGTTACAGCTCCAATCAGCCCCAGCATTTT. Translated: CASSYSSNQPQHF.

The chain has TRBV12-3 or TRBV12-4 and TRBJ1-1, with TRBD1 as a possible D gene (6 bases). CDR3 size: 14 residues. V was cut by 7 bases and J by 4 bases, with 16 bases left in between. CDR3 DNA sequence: TGTGCCAGCATCCTGGGGGCGAGGGGCACTGAAGCTTTCTTT. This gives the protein CASILGARGTEAFF.

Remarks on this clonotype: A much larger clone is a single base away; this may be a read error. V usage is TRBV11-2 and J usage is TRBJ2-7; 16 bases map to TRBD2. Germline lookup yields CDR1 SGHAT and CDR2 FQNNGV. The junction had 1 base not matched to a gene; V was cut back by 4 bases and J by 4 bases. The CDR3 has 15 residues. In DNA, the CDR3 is TGTGCCAGCAGCTGGGGACTAGCGGGAGGGTACGAGCAGTACTTC. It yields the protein CASSWGLAGGYEQYF.

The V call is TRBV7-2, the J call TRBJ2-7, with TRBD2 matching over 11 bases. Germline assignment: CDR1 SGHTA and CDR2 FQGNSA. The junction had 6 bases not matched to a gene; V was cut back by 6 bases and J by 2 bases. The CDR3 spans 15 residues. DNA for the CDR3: TGTGCCAGCAGTTACCGACTAGCGGGGACCTACGAGCAGTACTTC. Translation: CASSYRLAGTYEQYF.

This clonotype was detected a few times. The CDR3 region has the DNA TGTGCCAGCAGTTTAGAGCGGACTCCCTACGAGCAGTACTTC. Amino acid sequence: CASSLERTPYEQYF. V and J are TRBV28 and TRBJ2-7, with D possibly TRBD2 on 5 matching bases. V lost 2 bases, J lost 2 bases, and 10 bases lay in between. The V gene's germline CDR1 is MDHEN and CDR2 SYDVKM. The CDR3 runs 14 residues.

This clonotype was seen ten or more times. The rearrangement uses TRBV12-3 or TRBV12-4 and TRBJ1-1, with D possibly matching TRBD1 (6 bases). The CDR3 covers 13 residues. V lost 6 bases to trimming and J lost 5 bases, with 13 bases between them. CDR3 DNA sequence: TGTGCCAGCAGCACAGGGCTCAGGACTGAAGCTTTCTTT. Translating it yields CASSTGLRTEAFF.

As DNA, the CDR3 is TGTGCCAGCAGTGGGACAGTCCAGCCCGGGGAGCTGTTTTTT. This gives the protein CASSGTVQPGELFF. V usage is TRBV27 and J usage is TRBJ2-2; 7 bases fit TRBD1. The V gene's germline CDR1 is MNHEY and CDR2 SMNVEV (reference sequence). CDR3 length equals 14 residues. Germline trimming cut 5 bases from V and 6 bases from J; bases unmatched to any gene: 6.

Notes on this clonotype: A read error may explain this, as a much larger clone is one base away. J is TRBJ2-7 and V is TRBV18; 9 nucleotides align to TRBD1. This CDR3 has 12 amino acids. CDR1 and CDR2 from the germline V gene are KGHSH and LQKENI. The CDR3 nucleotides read TGTGCCAGCTCAGGGACAGGGCACGAGCGGTACTTC. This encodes CASSGTGHERYF. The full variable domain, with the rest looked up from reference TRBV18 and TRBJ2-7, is NAGVMQNPRHLVRRRGQEARLRCSPMKGHSHVYWYRQLPEEGLKFMVYLQKENIIDESGMPKERFSAEFPKEGPSILRIQQVVRGDSAAYFCASSGTGHERYFGPGTRLTVT.

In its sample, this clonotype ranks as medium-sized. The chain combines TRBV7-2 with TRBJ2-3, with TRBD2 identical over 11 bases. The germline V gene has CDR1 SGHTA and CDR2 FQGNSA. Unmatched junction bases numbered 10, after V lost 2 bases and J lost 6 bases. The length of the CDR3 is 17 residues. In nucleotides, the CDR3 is TGTGCCAGCAGCTTAAGGACTAGCGGGCCTCTCGCGGATACGCAGTATTTT. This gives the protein CASSLRTSGPLADTQYF.

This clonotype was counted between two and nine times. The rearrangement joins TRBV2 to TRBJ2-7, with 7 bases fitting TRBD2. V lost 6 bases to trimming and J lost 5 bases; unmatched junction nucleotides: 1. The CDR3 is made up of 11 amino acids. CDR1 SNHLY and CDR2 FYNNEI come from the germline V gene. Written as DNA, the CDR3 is TGTGCCAGCAGGGGGACTAACGAGCAGTACTTC. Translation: CASRGTNEQYF.

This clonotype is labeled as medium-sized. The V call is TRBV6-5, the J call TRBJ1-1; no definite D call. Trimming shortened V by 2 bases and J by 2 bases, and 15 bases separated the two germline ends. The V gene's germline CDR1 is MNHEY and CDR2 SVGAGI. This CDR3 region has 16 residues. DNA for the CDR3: TGTGCCAGCAGTTACGGTCGACCGAGATCTAACACTGAAGCTTTCTTT. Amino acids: CASSYGRPRSNTEAFF.

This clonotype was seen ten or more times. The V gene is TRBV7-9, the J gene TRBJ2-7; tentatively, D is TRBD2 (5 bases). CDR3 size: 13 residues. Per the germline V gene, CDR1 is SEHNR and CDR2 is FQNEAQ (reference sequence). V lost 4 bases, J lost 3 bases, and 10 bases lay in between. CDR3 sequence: CASSYGDRYEQYF. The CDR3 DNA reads TGTGCCAGCAGCTACGGGGATCGCTACGAGCAGTACTTC.

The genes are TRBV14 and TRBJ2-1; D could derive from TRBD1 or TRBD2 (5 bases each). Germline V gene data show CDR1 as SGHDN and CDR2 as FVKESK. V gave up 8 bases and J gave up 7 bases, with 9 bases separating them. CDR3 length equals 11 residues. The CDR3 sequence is CASGGYNEQFF. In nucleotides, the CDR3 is TGTGCCAGCGGGGGTTATAATGAGCAGTTCTTC.